The 9 T cell receptor beta chains below were found in one sample sequenced in a study of Ad26.COV2.S vaccination and SARS-CoV-2 variants. Assay: immunoSEQ multiplex PCR; the TCRdb copy retains only in-frame clones and omits some. Found here are roughly 700,000 clones, more than 80% of them singletons; the top ten hold roughly 1.5%. Treatment in this sample: 15 to 20 received Ad26.COV2.S at low or high dose, single or two shots; a few received placebo; per-sample allocation not given. Day 63 following the first vaccine or placebo injection was when the samples were taken. Sequenced material: peripheral blood, taken in a trial of Ad26.COV2.S vaccine versus placebo. The receptors were gathered from a person between 18 and 59 years old who received the Ad26.COV2.S COVID-19 vaccine or a placebo.

V usage is TRBV10-3 and J usage is TRBJ2-4; 8 bases are a match to TRBD1. Germline V gene lookup returns CDR1 ENHRY and CDR2 SYGVKD. V was clipped by 0 bases and J by 9 bases; unmatched bases: 4. CDR3 length: 14 amino acids. The CDR3, as DNA: TGTGCCATCAGTGAGTCAACAGGGGGAGGCATTCAGTACTTC. Encoded protein: CAISESTGGGIQYF.

This clone came up once. This chain connects TRBV7-6 to TRBJ1-2, with TRBD1 identical over 7 bases. Trimming removed 5 bases from V and 6 bases from J; junction bases left unmatched: 24. The CDR3 spans 19 residues. Germline V gives CDR1 SGHVS, CDR2 FNYEAQ. DNA for the CDR3: TGTGCCAGCAGCCCCATACTCTCAACCGGGACAGTCCTTGTTGATGGCTACACCTTC. Residues: CASSPILSTGTVLVDGYTF.

A few counts support this clone. The chain recombines TRBV19 with TRBJ2-7, with D possibly matching TRBD2 (5 bases). V was clipped by 0 bases and J by 4 bases, with 13 bases between them. Germline V gives CDR1 LNHDA, CDR2 SQIVND (reference sequence). This CDR3 region has 15 residues. This CDR3 reads CASSIDEGRQYEQYF. The CDR3 bases are TGTGCCAGTAGTATAGATGAGGGTCGGCAGTACGAGCAGTACTTC. Based on the CDR3 plus reference TRBV19 and TRBJ2-7, the full variable domain is DGGITQSPKYLFRKEGQNVTLSCEQNLNHDAMYWYRQDPGQGLRLIYYSQIVNDFQKGDIAEGYSVSREKKESFPLTVTSAQKNPTAFYLCASSIDEGRQYEQYFGPGTRLTVT.

There are a few counts of this clone. The V call is TRBV19, the J call TRBJ2-7; D might be TRBD2 (7 bases). The germline gives CDR1 LNHDA, CDR2 SQIVND (reference sequence). Trimming cost V 3 bases and J 0 bases, with 9 bases left between them. The CDR3 loop spans 14 amino acids. CDR3 region: CASSMGGLSYEQYF. CDR3 nucleotide sequence: TGTGCCAGTAGTATGGGGGGGCTCTCCTACGAGCAGTACTTC.

Only one count was recorded for this clone. J is TRBJ2-7 and V is TRBV27; perhaps TRBD2 as D (7 bases). Germline loops: CDR1 MNHEY, CDR2 SMNVEV (reference sequence). The CDR3 is 16 amino acids. Trimming shortened V by 1 base and J by 3 bases, and 16 bases separated the two germline ends. CDR3 residues: CASSLWAGALIYEQYF. CDR3 nucleotides: TGTGCCAGCAGTTTATGGGCGGGGGCTCTTATCTACGAGCAGTACTTC.

The chain recombines TRBV9 with TRBJ2-2; unclear D gene. The CDR3 has 14 amino acids. Germline V lookup: CDR1 SGDLS, CDR2 YYNGEE. The germline V and J ends were trimmed by 5 bases and 1 base, with 9 bases remaining between them. CDR3 DNA sequence: TGTGCCAGCAGGCAGGTCCAGAACACCGGGGAGCTGTTTTTT. Protein product: CASRQVQNTGELFF. The full variable domain, its missing parts supplied by reference TRBV9 and TRBJ2-2, is DSGVTQTPKHLITATGQRVTLRCSPRSGDLSVYWYQQSLDQGLQFLIQYYNGEERAKGNILERFSAQQFPDLHSELNLSSLELGDSALYFCASRQVQNTGELFFGEGSRLTVL.

The gene calls are TRBV7-2 and TRBJ2-5; 9 positions agree with TRBD2. With V trimmed by 3 bases and J by 4 bases, 9 bases remained unmatched. The germline V gene encodes CDR1 SGHTA and CDR2 FQGNSA. The CDR3 length is 16 residues. This CDR3 reads CASSLGSGGRGETQYF. CDR3 nucleotide sequence: TGTGCCAGCAGCTTGGGCAGCGGGGGGCGCGGAGAGACCCAGTACTTC.

The rearrangement joins TRBV27 to TRBJ2-3; no reliable D call. V lost 3 bases and J 2 bases, leaving 12 bases between the germline ends. This CDR3 region has 15 residues. Germline V gives CDR1 MNHEY, CDR2 SMNVEV (reference sequence). Written as DNA, the CDR3 is TGTGCCAGCAGTTTTACTAACTCTCTCACAGATACGCAGTATTTT. It specifies CASSFTNSLTDTQYF.

The genes are TRBV5-1 and TRBJ1-2; D may be TRBD1 (5 bases). CDR3 length equals 14 residues. V lost 0 bases to trimming and J lost 8 bases, with 14 bases between them. CDR1 is SGHRS and CDR2 is YFSETQ in the germline V gene. CDR3 sequence: CASSLAGQGLGYTF. CDR3 nucleotides: TGCGCCAGCAGCTTGGCCGGGCAGGGATTAGGCTACACCTTC.